The rows below give T cell receptor beta chains drawn from one sample of a study of blood T cell repertoires in COVID-19. Repertoires were generated with immunoSEQ multiplex PCR, while TCRdb's copy carries only in-frame clones and drops some. The repertoire includes about 82,000 clones, just under 80% of them detected once, and just over 35% sits in the top ten. The specimen was peripheral blood. The source of these receptors is a man in his 60s with COVID-19, enrolled during active disease. Both conserved end residues are part of each CDR3. The order of the fields is V gene, D gene, J gene, clone size, CDR3 protein, CDR3 DNA. The D gene is left open where the match is weak. Expanded clones are given a class, and other clones once, few, many or no size at all.

TRBV5-1	TRBD1	TRBJ1-2	.	CASSSTGVAGYTF	TGCGCCAGCAGCTCCACAGGGGTCGCTGGCTACACCTTC
TRBV2	TRBD1	TRBJ2-2	.	CASRQGANEAGELFF	TGTGCCAGCAGACAGGGGGCGAATGAGGCCGGGGAGCTGTTTTTT
TRBV27	.	TRBJ2-1	.	CASSDSHPSYNEQFF	TGTGCCAGCAGTGACAGCCACCCCTCCTACAATGAGCAGTTCTTC
TRBV5-6	.	TRBJ1-3	.	CASSSPRQTYSGNTIYF	TGTGCCAGCAGCTCCCCGAGACAGACCTACTCTGGAAACACCATATATTTT
TRBV6-4	.	TRBJ2-2	.	CASSEQGNTGELFF	TGTGCCAGCAGTGAACAGGGTAACACCGGGGAGCTGTTTTTT
TRBV6-6	TRBD2	TRBJ2-5	.	CASSPRGGAGETQYF	TGTGCCAGCAGTCCCCGCGGGGGGGCGGGAGAGACCCAGTACTTC
TRBV19	TRBD2	TRBJ2-2	.	CASSKTSANTGELFF	TGTGCCAGTAGCAAGACTAGCGCGAACACCGGGGAGCTGTTTTTT
TRBV5-5	.	TRBJ2-3	few	CASSRQSSITDTQYF	TGTGCCAGCAGCCGACAGTCGTCAATCACAGATACGCAGTATTTT
TRBV30	.	TRBJ1-1	.	CARGQPNTEAFF	TGTGCCCGCGGACAGCCGAACACTGAAGCTTTCTTT
TRBV6-1	.	TRBJ1-5	.	CASSEIRRLRSNQPQHF	TGTGCCAGCAGTGAAATCAGGAGGCTGAGGAGCAATCAGCCCCAGCATTTT
TRBV6-1	.	TRBJ1-5	.	CASSEAQGLLQPQHF	TGTGCCAGCAGTGAAGCGCAGGGGTTATTGCAGCCCCAGCATTTT
TRBV19	.	TRBJ1-2	.	CASSIGGPDDGYTF	TGTGCCAGTAGTATAGGCGGCCCAGACGATGGCTACACCTTC
TRBV4-3	TRBD1	TRBJ2-1	once	CASSLGTGSSYNEQFF	TGCGCCAGCAGCCTCGGGACAGGCAGCTCCTACAATGAGCAGTTCTTC
TRBV11-3	.	TRBJ2-1	few	CASSYDKIGNNEQFF	TGTGCCAGCAGCTACGACAAAATTGGCAACAATGAGCAGTTCTTC
TRBV5-1	TRBD2	TRBJ2-3	.	CASSLVAGEDTQYF	TGCGCCAGCAGCTTGGTAGCGGGGGAAGATACGCAGTATTTT
TRBV27	.	TRBJ1-6	once	CASTDFQGTNSPLHF	TGTGCCAGCACGGATTTCCAGGGTACTAATTCACCCCTCCACTTT
TRBV3-1/TRBV3-2	.	TRBJ2-1	.	CASSLNRVRLGNEQFF	TGTGCCAGCAGCCTAAACAGGGTAAGGTTGGGCAATGAGCAGTTCTTC
TRBV19	TRBD1	TRBJ1-1	.	CASSILAGGAGATEAFF	TGTGCCAGTAGTATCTTAGCAGGGGGCGCCGGTGCCACTGAAGCTTTCTTT
TRBV11-3	TRBD1	TRBJ1-2	few	CASSSETGGSYTF	TGTGCCAGCAGCTCCGAGACAGGGGGGAGCTACACCTTC
TRBV29-1	.	TRBJ2-5	.	CSVLPMYQETQYF	TGCAGCGTTCTACCCATGTACCAAGAGACCCAGTACTTC
TRBV2	TRBD1	TRBJ1-1	.	CASSQGENTEAFF	TGTGCCAGCAGCCAGGGGGAGAACACTGAAGCTTTCTTT
TRBV30	.	TRBJ2-7	.	CAWSDTYEQYF	TGTGCCTGGAGTGACACCTACGAGCAGTACTTC
TRBV18	.	TRBJ1-6	.	CASSPSGGERRSPLHF	TGTGCCAGCTCACCCTCCGGAGGGGAGAGGAGATCACCCCTCCACTTT
TRBV7-8	TRBD1	TRBJ2-7	.	CASRTRQGAQEQYF	TGTGCCAGCAGAACTCGACAGGGGGCGCAAGAGCAGTACTTC
TRBV27	.	TRBJ2-2	.	CASSFNSGGELFF	TGTGCCAGCAGTTTTAACAGCGGCGGGGAGCTGTTTTTT
TRBV6-6	.	TRBJ1-5	.	CASSFRASNQPQHF	TGTGCCAGCAGTTTCAGGGCGAGCAATCAGCCCCAGCATTTT
TRBV12-5	TRBD1	TRBJ2-5	.	CASGLGGTGYEETQYF	TGTGCTAGTGGTTTGGGGGGGACAGGGTACGAAGAGACCCAGTACTTC
TRBV7-9	.	TRBJ2-2	.	CASSLVGPNTGELFF	TGTGCCAGCAGCTTAGTGGGCCCGAACACCGGGGAGCTGTTTTTT
TRBV13	.	TRBJ2-7	.	CASSSQEAFSYEQYF	TGTGCCAGCAGCTCACAGGAAGCGTTCTCCTACGAGCAGTACTTC
TRBV2	.	TRBJ1-1	.	CASSPQGMVNTEAFF	TGTGCCAGCAGTCCCCAGGGGATGGTGAACACTGAAGCTTTCTTT
TRBV6-5	.	TRBJ2-7	.	CASKVAGAEQYF	TGTGCCAGCAAGGTCGCTGGGGCCGAGCAGTACTTC
TRBV6-5	.	TRBJ2-7	.	CASSYSTINLYEQYF	TGTGCCAGCAGTTACTCGACTATTAACCTCTACGAGCAGTACTTC
TRBV6-5	TRBD1	TRBJ1-2	.	CAGQGASGYTF	TGTGCCGGACAGGGGGCCAGTGGCTACACCTTC
TRBV13	.	TRBJ1-2	.	CASSLGQQGRVGYTF	TGTGCCAGCAGCTTAGGCCAACAGGGTAGGGTTGGCTACACCTTC
TRBV29-1	TRBD1	TRBJ2-7	.	CSGATGGSSYEQYF	TGCAGCGGAGCGACAGGGGGATCATCCTACGAGCAGTACTTC
TRBV2	.	TRBJ2-3	.	CASLDSLATADTQYF	TGTGCCAGTCTAGACTCCCTTGCAACTGCAGATACGCAGTATTTT
TRBV29-1	TRBD1	TRBJ1-4	.	CSVTGEVWGETNEKLFF	TGCAGCGTGACAGGGGAAGTGTGGGGGGAAACTAATGAAAAACTGTTTTTT
TRBV29-1	.	TRBJ1-5	.	CSVVIGGAGQPQHF	TGCAGCGTTGTAATTGGGGGGGCGGGTCAGCCCCAGCATTTT
TRBV6-5	.	TRBJ2-3	once	CASRKLTSTDTQYF	TGTGCCAGCAGGAAACTAACTAGCACAGATACGCAGTATTTT
TRBV6-2/TRBV6-3	.	TRBJ1-4	.	CASSLPQGTGRGKLFF	TGTGCCAGCAGCCTTCCTCAGGGGACGGGTAGAGGAAAACTGTTTTTT
TRBV3-1/TRBV3-2	.	TRBJ2-1	.	CASSQATGLNEQFF	TGTGCCAGCAGCCAAGCCACAGGGTTGAATGAGCAGTTCTTC
TRBV2	.	TRBJ1-6	few	CASSSVSPLHF	TGTGCCAGCAGCTCCGTCTCACCCCTCCACTTT
TRBV18	.	TRBJ1-4	.	CASSTGGASTNEKLFF	TGTGCCAGCTCCACGGGAGGGGCGTCAACTAATGAAAAACTGTTTTTT